These T cell receptor beta chains were read from a single sample in a study of cytotoxic CD8 clonotypes in ibrutinib-treated CLL. Data came from immunoSEQ multiplex PCR; TCRdb stores just in-frame clones and leaves some out. In the table there are about 68,000 clones, 90% of which are singletons. The sequencing here drew on PBMCs, taken after 12 months of ibrutinib treatment. These receptors all stem from a human donor with chronic lymphocytic leukemia. CDR3s include the opening cysteine and the closing phenylalanine or tryptophan. The order of the fields is CDR3 DNA, CDR3 protein, V gene, clone size, J gene, D gene. D genes are given only for firm matches. Clone size is stated in some rows and not others, as once, few, many or a class when expanded.

CDR3nt: TGTGCCGTGCTAGAAGAGGCAGGAGAGACCCAGTACTTC
CDR3aa: CAVLEEAGETQYF
v_gene: TRBV10-3
abundance: .
j_gene: TRBJ2-5
d_gene: .

CDR3nt: TGTGCCAGCAGCCCGGGGGGACCCGTGAACACTGAAGCTTTCTTT
CDR3aa: CASSPGGPVNTEAFF
v_gene: TRBV11-2
abundance: .
j_gene: TRBJ1-1
d_gene: .

CDR3nt: TGCGCCAGCAGCTTGACAGGAGTGAGCGGGGAGCTGTTTTTT
CDR3aa: CASSLTGVSGELFF
v_gene: TRBV5-1
abundance: .
j_gene: TRBJ2-2
d_gene: .

CDR3nt: TGTGCCAGCAGTGCCTTGAGTGGCTACGAGCAGTACTTC
CDR3aa: CASSALSGYEQYF
v_gene: TRBV6-1
abundance: .
j_gene: TRBJ2-7
d_gene: .

CDR3nt: TGTGCCAGTAGTATAGAGCGGTTCGGGACAGCCGCCCCGGGAGGCTACACCTTC
CDR3aa: CASSIERFGTAAPGGYTF
v_gene: TRBV19
abundance: .
j_gene: TRBJ1-2
d_gene: TRBD1

CDR3nt: TGCGCCAGCAGCTGGGGGGGTAGCTCCTACGAGCAGTACTTC
CDR3aa: CASSWGGSSYEQYF
v_gene: TRBV5-1
abundance: once
j_gene: TRBJ2-7
d_gene: TRBD2

CDR3nt: TGTGCCAGCAGCCAAGAGCCGGACTATGGCTACACCTTC
CDR3aa: CASSQEPDYGYTF
v_gene: TRBV4-2
abundance: .
j_gene: TRBJ1-2
d_gene: .

CDR3nt: TGTGCCAGCAGCGCTTACCGCTCTGACCAGCTCGGCGGGGAGCTGTTTTTT
CDR3aa: CASSAYRSDQLGGELFF
v_gene: TRBV7-9
abundance: .
j_gene: TRBJ2-2
d_gene: .

CDR3nt: TGTGCCAGCTCTCGAATGACGGGGCGAGGCTATGGCTACACCTTC
CDR3aa: CASSRMTGRGYGYTF
v_gene: TRBV18
abundance: .
j_gene: TRBJ1-2
d_gene: .

CDR3nt: TGTGCCAGCAGTTACGGCGGCATCTACAATGAGCAGTTCTTC
CDR3aa: CASSYGGIYNEQFF
v_gene: TRBV6-5
abundance: .
j_gene: TRBJ2-1
d_gene: .

CDR3nt: TGTGCCAGCAGAGAGCTAGCGGGAGGGCCACATACGCAGTATTTT
CDR3aa: CASRELAGGPHTQYF
v_gene: TRBV6-1
abundance: once
j_gene: TRBJ2-3
d_gene: TRBD2

CDR3nt: TGTGCCAGCAGTGAGGGCAGGGCTTGGGAGCCCCAGCATTTT
CDR3aa: CASSEGRAWEPQHF
v_gene: TRBV2
abundance: .
j_gene: TRBJ1-5
d_gene: .

CDR3nt: TGTGCCAGCAGTTTACTCCTTAGAGGGACAGGGAGGATCTACGAGCAGTACTTC
CDR3aa: CASSLLLRGTGRIYEQYF
v_gene: TRBV27
abundance: .
j_gene: TRBJ2-7
d_gene: TRBD1

CDR3nt: TGCAGCGTTGAAGATGGGGGACTAGGCTCCTACGAGCAGTACTTC
CDR3aa: CSVEDGGLGSYEQYF
v_gene: TRBV29-1
abundance: .
j_gene: TRBJ2-7
d_gene: TRBD2

CDR3nt: TGTGCCAGTAGTACTCCTTACCGGGACTCACACACCGGGGAGCTGTTTTTT
CDR3aa: CASSTPYRDSHTGELFF
v_gene: TRBV19
abundance: .
j_gene: TRBJ2-2
d_gene: .

CDR3nt: TGCGCCAGCAGCCAAGATCTGGGGGGCCCTGACCTCCTAGCGGGAGGGGAGCAGTACTTC
CDR3aa: CASSQDLGGPDLLAGGEQYF
v_gene: TRBV4-3
abundance: .
j_gene: TRBJ2-7
d_gene: TRBD2